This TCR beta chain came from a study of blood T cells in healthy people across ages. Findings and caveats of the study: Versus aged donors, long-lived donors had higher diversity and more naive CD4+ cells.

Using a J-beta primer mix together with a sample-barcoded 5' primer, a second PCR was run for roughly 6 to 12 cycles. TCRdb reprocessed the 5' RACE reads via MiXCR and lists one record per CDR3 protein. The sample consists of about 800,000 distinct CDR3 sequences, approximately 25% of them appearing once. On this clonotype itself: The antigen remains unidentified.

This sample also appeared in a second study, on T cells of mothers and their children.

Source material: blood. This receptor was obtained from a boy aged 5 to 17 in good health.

The DNA for the CDR3 is TGTGCCATCAGTGACCCGGGAGTATTGACACGGGAGCAGTACTTC. It translates to CAISDPGVLTREQYF. This chain joins TRBV10-3 and TRBJ2-7; a weak D match, TRBD2 (6 bases). The CDR3 contains 15 residues. The germline V and J ends were trimmed by 3 bases and 7 bases, with 19 bases remaining between them. The germline V gene has CDR1 ENHRY and CDR2 SYGVKD.